This TCR beta chain was observed in a study of shared clonotypes between healthy human individuals. Notes on the study in general: In a handful of donors, around 5% of naive CD4 clonotypes appeared in common. Unshared clonotypes carried lower generation probabilities than those common to all four donors.

Sorted-subset replicate PCRs used 200 ng DNA, about 30,000 T cell genomes. TCRdb keeps only in-frame clones here, not all; method: immunoSEQ multiplex PCR. The repertoire holds hundreds of thousands of clones, with about 96% as singletons. With regard to this clone: As yet, its antigen is unknown.

CD45RO negativity and positive selection for CCR7 defined naive CD8 cells, a population that excluded terminally differentiated effector memory CD45RA+ cells. The clonotype comes from a man aged 25-45 years in good health. Material for sequencing was naive CD8+ T cells sorted from blood.

The CDR3 sequence is CASTVGGRGVGEQFF. DNA for the CDR3: TGTGCCAGTACGGTGGGCGGGCGAGGGGTAGGTGAGCAGTTCTTC. This chain joins TRBV19 and TRBJ2-1; D may match TRBD1 or TRBD2 (5 bases each). The CDR3 consists of 15 residues. V lost 7 bases and J lost 9, with 22 bases in between. Germline V CDR1 and CDR2: LNHDA, SQIVND (reference sequence). Together with reference TRBV19 and TRBJ2-1, the CDR3 gives the full variable domain: DGGITQSPKYLFRKEGQNVTLSCEQNLNHDAMYWYRQDPGQGLRLIYYSQIVNDFQKGDIAEGYSVSREKKESFPLTVTSAQKNPTAFYLCASTVGGRGVGEQFFGPGTRLTVL.